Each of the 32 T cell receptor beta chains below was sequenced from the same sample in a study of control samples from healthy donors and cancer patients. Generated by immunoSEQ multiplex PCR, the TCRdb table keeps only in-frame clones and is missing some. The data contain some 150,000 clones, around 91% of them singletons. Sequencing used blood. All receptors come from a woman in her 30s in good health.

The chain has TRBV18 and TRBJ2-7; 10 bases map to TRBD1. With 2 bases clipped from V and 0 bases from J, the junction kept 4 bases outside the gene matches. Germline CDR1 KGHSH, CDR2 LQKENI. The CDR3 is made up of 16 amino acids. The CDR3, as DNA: TGTGCCAGCTCACCAGGGACAGGGGCACTCTCCTACGAGCAGTACTTC. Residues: CASSPGTGALSYEQYF.

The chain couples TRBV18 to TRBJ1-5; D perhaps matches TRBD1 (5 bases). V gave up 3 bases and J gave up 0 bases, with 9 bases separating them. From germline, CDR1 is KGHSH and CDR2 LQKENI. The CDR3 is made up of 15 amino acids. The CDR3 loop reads CASSPGQYSNQPQHF. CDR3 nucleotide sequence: TGTGCCAGCTCACCGGGGCAGTATAGCAATCAGCCCCAGCATTTT.

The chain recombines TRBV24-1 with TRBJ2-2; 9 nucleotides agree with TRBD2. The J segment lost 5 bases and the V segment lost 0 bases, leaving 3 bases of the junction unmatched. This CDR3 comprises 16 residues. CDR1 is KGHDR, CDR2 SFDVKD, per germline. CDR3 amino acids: CATSDLWSGRTGELFF. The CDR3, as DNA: TGTGCCACCAGTGATTTGTGGAGCGGGAGGACCGGGGAGCTGTTTTTT.

CDR3 in amino acids: CASSLGGGGGLAADTQYF. DNA for the CDR3: TGTGCCAGCAGCTTAGGGGGAGGGGGCGGGCTAGCCGCAGATACGCAGTATTTT. V usage is TRBV11-2 and J usage is TRBJ2-3; possibly TRBD1 or TRBD2 for D (7 bases each). This CDR3 has 18 residues. Germline lookup yields CDR1 SGHAT and CDR2 FQNNGV. Trimming left V 1 base short and J 4 bases short, with 21 bases between.

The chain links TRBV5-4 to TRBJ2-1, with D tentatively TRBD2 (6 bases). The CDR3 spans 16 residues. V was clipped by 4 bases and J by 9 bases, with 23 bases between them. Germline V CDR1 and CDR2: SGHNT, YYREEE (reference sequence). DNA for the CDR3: TGTGCCAGCAGCCGAGGCGGGACCCAGCAGAACCGTGAGCAGTTCTTC. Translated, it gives CASSRGGTQQNREQFF.

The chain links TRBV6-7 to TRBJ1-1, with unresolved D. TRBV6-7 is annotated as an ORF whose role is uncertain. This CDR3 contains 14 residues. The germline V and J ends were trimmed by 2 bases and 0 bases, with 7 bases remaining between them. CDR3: CASSYGSMNTEAFF. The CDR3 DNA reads TGTGCCAGCAGTTACGGCAGCATGAACACTGAAGCTTTCTTT.

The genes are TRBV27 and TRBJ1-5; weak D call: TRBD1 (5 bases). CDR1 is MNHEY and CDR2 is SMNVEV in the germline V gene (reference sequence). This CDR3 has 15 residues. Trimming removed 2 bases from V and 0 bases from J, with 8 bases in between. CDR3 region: CASSLRTPSNQPQHF. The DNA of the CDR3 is TGTGCCAGCAGTTTAAGGACACCTAGCAATCAGCCCCAGCATTTT.

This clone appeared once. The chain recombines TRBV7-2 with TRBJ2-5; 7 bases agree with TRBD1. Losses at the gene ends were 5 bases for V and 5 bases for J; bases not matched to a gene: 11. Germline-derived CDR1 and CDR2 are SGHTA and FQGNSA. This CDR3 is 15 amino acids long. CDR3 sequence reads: CASSENRGIGETQYF. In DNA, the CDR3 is TGTGCCAGCAGCGAGAACAGGGGAATCGGGGAGACCCAGTACTTC.

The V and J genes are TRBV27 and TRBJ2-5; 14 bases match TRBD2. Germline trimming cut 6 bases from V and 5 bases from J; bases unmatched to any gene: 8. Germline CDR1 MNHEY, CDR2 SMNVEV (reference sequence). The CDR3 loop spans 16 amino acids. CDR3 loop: CASSRGLAGGGETQYF. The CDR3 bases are TGTGCCAGCAGCCGAGGACTAGCGGGAGGAGGGGAGACCCAGTACTTC.

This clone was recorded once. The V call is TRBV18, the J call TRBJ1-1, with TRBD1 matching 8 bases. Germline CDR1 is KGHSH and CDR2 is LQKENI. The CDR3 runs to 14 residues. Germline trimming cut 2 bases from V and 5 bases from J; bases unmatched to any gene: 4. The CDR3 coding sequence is TGTGCCAGCTCACCATACAGGGGGTTTACTGAAGCTTTCTTT. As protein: CASSPYRGFTEAFF.

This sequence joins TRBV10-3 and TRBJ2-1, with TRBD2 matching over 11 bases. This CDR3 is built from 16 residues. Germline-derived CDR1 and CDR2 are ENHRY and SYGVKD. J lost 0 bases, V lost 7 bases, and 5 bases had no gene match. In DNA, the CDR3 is TGTGCCATCAAAGGGACTAGCGGAAGCTCCTACAATGAGCAGTTCTTC. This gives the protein CAIKGTSGSSYNEQFF.

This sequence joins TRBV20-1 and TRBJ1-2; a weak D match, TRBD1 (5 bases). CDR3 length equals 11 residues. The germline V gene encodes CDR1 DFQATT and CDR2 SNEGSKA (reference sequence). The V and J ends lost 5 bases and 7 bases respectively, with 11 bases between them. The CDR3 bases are TGCAGTGCTGGCAGGGTTTCTGGCTACACCTTC. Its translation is CSAGRVSGYTF.

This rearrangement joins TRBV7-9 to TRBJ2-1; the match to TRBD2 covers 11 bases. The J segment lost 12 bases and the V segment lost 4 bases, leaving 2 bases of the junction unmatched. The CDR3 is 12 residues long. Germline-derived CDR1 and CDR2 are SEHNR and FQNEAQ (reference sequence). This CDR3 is CASSSGTSGQFF. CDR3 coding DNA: TGTGCCAGCAGCTCCGGGACTAGCGGGCAGTTCTTC.

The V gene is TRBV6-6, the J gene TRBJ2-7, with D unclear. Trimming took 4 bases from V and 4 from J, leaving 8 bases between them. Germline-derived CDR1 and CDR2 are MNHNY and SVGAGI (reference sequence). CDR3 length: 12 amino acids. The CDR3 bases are TGTGCCAGCAGTTCGGATGATTACGAGCAGTACTTC. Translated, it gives CASSSDDYEQYF.

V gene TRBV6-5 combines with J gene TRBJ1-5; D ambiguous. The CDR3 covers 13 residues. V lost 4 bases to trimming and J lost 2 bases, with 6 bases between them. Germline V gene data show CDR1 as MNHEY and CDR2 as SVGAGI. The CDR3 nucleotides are TGTGCCAGCAGTTCCAGTGGCAATCAGCCCCAGCATTTT. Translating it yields CASSSSGNQPQHF.

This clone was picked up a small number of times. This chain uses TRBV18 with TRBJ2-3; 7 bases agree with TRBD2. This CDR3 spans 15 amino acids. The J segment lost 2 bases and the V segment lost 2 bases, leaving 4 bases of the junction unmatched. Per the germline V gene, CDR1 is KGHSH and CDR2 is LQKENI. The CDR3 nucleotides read TGTGCCAGCTCACCAGGGCTAGCGGTCACAGATACGCAGTATTTT. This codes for CASSPGLAVTDTQYF. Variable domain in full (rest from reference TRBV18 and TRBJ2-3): NAGVMQNPRHLVRRRGQEARLRCSPMKGHSHVYWYRQLPEEGLKFMVYLQKENIIDESGMPKERFSAEFPKEGPSILRIQQVVRGDSAAYFCASSPGLAVTDTQYFGPGTRLTVL.

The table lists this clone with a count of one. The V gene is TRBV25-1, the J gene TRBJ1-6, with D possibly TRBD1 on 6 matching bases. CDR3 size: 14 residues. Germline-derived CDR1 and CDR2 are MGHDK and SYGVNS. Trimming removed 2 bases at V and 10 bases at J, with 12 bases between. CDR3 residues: CASSETGFKSPLHF. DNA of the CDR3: TGTGCCAGCAGTGAAACAGGGTTTAAATCACCCCTCCACTTT.

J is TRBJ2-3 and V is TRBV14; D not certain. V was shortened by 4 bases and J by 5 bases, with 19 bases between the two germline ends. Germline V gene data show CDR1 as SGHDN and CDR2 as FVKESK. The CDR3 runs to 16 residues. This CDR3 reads CASSPNALGKGDTQYF. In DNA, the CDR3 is TGTGCCAGCAGCCCCAATGCGTTGGGGAAGGGAGATACGCAGTATTTT.

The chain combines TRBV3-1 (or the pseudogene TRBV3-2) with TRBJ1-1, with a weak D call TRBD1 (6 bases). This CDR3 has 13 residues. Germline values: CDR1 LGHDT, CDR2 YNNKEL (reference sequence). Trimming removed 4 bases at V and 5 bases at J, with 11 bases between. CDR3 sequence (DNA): TGTGCCAGCAGCCCGGGACATGGAACTGAAGCTTTCTTT. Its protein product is CASSPGHGTEAFF.

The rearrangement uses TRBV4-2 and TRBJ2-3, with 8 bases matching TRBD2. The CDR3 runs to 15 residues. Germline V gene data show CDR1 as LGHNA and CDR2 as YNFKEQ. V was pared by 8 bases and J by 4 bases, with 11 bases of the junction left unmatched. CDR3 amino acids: CASGAGGSVADTQYF. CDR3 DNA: TGTGCCAGCGGTGCGGGAGGATCTGTCGCAGATACGCAGTATTTT.

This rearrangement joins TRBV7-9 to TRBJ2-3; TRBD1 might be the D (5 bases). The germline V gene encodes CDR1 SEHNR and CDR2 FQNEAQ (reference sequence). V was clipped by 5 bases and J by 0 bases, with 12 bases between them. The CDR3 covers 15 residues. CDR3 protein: CASSPGPASTDTQYF. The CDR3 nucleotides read TGTGCCAGCAGCCCAGGGCCCGCTAGCACAGATACGCAGTATTTT.

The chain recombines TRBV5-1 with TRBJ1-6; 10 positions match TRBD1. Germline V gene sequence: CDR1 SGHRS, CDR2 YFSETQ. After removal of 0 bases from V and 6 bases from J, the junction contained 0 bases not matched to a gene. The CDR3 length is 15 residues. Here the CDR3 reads CASSLGDRGNSPLHF. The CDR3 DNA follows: TGCGCCAGCAGCTTGGGGGACAGGGGTAATTCACCCCTCCACTTT.

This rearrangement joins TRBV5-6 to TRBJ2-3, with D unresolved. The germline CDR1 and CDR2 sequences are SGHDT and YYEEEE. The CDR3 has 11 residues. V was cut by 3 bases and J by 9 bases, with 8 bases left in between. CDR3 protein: CASSSGPTQYF. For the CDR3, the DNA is TGTGCCAGCAGCTCCGGGCCCACGCAGTATTTT. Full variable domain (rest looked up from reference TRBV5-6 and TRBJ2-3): DAGVTQSPTHLIKTRGQQVTLRCSPKSGHDTVSWYQQALGQGPQFIFQYYEEEERQRGNFPDRFSGHQFPNYSSELNVNALLLGDSALYLCASSSGPTQYFGPGTRLTVL.

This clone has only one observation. The CDR3 sequence is CASSDRGSGDTQYF. CDR3 DNA sequence: TGTGCCAGCAGTGACAGGGGGTCGGGAGATACGCAGTATTTT. This chain connects TRBV6-4 to TRBJ2-3, with D maybe TRBD1 (6 bases). Trimming stripped 2 bases from V and 5 bases from J, with 11 bases between. Germline loops: CDR1 MRHNA, CDR2 SNTAGT. CDR3 size: 14 residues.

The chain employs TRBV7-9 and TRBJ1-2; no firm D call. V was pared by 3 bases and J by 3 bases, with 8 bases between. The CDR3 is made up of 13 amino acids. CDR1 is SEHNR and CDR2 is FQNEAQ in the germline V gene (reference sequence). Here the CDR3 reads CASSFVSHYGYTF. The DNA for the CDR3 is TGTGCCAGCAGCTTTGTCAGCCACTATGGCTACACCTTC.

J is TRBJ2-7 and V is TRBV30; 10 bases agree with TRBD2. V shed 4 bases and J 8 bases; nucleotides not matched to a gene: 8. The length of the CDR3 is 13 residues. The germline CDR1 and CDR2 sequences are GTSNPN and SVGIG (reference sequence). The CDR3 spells CAWNKREGLQQYF. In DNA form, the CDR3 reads TGTGCCTGGAACAAGCGGGAGGGTCTTCAGCAGTACTTC.

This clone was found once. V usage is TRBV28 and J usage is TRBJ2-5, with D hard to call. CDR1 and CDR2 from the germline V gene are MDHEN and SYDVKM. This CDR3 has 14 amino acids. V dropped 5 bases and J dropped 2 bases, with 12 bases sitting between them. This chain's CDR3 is CASSRARSQETQYF. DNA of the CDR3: TGTGCCAGCAGTCGGGCGCGCTCTCAAGAGACCCAGTACTTC. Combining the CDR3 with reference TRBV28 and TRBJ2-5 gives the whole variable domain DVKVTQSSRYLVKRTGEKVFLECVQDMDHENMFWYRQDPGLGLRLIYFSYDVKMKEKGDIPEGYSVSREKKERFSLILESASTNQTSMYLCASSRARSQETQYFGPGTRLLVL.

The CDR3: CAWGSKGYEQYF. The CDR3 DNA reads as TGTGCCTGGGGAAGTAAGGGCTACGAGCAGTACTTC. The V gene is TRBV30, the J gene TRBJ2-7; D remains ambiguous. Germline V gene sequence: CDR1 GTSNPN, CDR2 SVGIG (reference sequence). The V end was cut by 5 bases, the J end by 3 bases, with 11 bases between. The CDR3 is 12 residues long.

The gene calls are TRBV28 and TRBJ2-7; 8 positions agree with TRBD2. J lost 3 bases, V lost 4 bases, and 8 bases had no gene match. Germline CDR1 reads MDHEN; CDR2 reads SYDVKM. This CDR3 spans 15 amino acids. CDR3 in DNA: TGTGCCAGCAGTTCCCCCGGGACTAGGGACTACGAGCAGTACTTC. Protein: CASSSPGTRDYEQYF.

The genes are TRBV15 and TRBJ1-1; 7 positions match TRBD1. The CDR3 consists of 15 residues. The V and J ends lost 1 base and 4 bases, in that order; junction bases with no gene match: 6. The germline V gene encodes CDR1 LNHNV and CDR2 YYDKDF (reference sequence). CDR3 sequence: CATSRAQQGSTEAFF. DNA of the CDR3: TGTGCCACCAGCAGAGCCCAACAGGGGTCCACTGAAGCTTTCTTT.

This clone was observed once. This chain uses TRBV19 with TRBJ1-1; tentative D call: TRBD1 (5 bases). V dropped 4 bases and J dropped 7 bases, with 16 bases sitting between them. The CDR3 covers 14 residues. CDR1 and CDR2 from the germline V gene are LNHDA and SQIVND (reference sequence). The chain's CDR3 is CASSTTGAGGEAFF. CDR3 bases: TGTGCCAGTAGTACAACGGGAGCGGGGGGTGAAGCTTTCTTT. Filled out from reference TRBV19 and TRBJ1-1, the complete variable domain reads DGGITQSPKYLFRKEGQNVTLSCEQNLNHDAMYWYRQDPGQGLRLIYYSQIVNDFQKGDIAEGYSVSREKKESFPLTVTSAQKNPTAFYLCASSTTGAGGEAFFGQGTRLTVV.

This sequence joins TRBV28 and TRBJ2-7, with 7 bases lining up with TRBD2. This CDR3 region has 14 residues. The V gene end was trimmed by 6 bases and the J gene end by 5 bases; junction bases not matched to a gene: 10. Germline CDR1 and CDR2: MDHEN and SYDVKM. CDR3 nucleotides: TGTGCCAGCAGCTCCAGGGTGGGGACTAACGAGCAGTACTTC. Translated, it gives CASSSRVGTNEQYF.